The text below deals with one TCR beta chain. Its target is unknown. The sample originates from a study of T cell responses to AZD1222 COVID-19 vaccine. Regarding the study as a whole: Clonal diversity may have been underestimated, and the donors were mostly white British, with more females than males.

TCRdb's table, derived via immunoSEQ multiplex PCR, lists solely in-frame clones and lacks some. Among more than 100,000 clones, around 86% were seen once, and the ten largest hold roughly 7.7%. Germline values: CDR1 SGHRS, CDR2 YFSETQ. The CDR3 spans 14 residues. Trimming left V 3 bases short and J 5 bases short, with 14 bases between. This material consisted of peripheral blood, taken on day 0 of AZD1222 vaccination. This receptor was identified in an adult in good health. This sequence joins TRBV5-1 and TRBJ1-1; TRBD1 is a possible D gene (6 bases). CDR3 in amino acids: CASSSEGGRTEAFF. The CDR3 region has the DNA TGCGCCAGCAGCTCGGAAGGGGGGCGGACTGAAGCTTTCTTT.